A single sample gave rise to the 19 T cell receptor beta chains below, sequenced in a study of blood T cell repertoires in COVID-19. The data were produced by immunoSEQ multiplex PCR, yet TCRdb's version contains in-frame clones alone and is incomplete. This sample yields 150,000 to 200,000 clones, of which 80% to 90% are seen a single time; about 9.6% belongs to the top ten. The specimen was peripheral blood. The source of these receptors is a man aged 50 to 60 with active or convalescent COVID-19.

The CDR3 sequence is CASSIPLDEQFF. CDR3 DNA sequence: TGTGCCAGTAGTATACCACTAGACGAGCAGTTCTTC. The chain couples TRBV19 to TRBJ2-1; TRBD2 might be the D (5 bases). V lost 2 bases, J lost 10 bases, and 9 bases lay in between. Germline assignment: CDR1 LNHDA and CDR2 SQIVND (reference sequence). The CDR3 totals 12 residues.

The chain recombines TRBV6-6 with TRBJ2-2, with 7 bases lining up with TRBD1. Germline assignment: CDR1 MNHNY and CDR2 SVGAGI (reference sequence). With 2 bases clipped from V and 7 bases from J, the junction kept 4 bases outside the gene matches. The CDR3 extends over 14 amino acids. The CDR3: CASSYRGQNGELFF. CDR3 coding DNA: TGTGCCAGCAGTTACAGGGGGCAAAACGGGGAGCTGTTTTTT.

The CDR3 loop reads CASISWTDPARPGELFF. CDR3 nucleotide sequence: TGTGCCAGTATCTCTTGGACTGATCCCGCCCGGCCCGGGGAGCTGTTTTTT. The chain carries TRBV19 and TRBJ2-2, with D possibly being TRBD2 (5 bases). Germline assignment: CDR1 LNHDA and CDR2 SQIVND (reference sequence). Trimming removed 7 bases from V and 6 bases from J, with 24 bases in between. The CDR3 spans 17 residues.

The gene calls are TRBV6-2 or TRBV6-3 and TRBJ2-1; TRBD2 matches 10 bases. Looked up from germline, CDR1 is MNHEY and CDR2 is SVGEGT. With 0 bases clipped from V and 3 bases from J, the junction kept 8 bases outside the gene matches. This CDR3 is 18 amino acids long. The CDR3 region has the DNA TGTGCCAGCAGTTACTCGAAAACGGGACTAGCGAGCTACAATGAGCAGTTCTTC. Translated, it gives CASSYSKTGLASYNEQFF.

The chain carries TRBV29-1 and TRBJ2-3, with a weak D call TRBD2 (5 bases). CDR3 length: 12 residues. Germline CDR1 and CDR2: SQVTM and ANQGSEA. Trimming shortened V by 4 bases and J by 8 bases, and 13 bases separated the two germline ends. For the CDR3, the DNA is TGCAGCGTTGTCGCTGAGGGAGTTACGCAGTATTTT. The encoded protein is CSVVAEGVTQYF.

The chain is built from TRBV14 and TRBJ1-6; the D gene is possibly TRBD1 (5 bases). Deletions cut 1 base from V and 7 bases from J, with 20 bases between. The CDR3 contains 18 residues. The germline gives CDR1 SGHDN, CDR2 FVKESK. The CDR3 is CASSQVDYRPGGNSPLHF. The CDR3 coding sequence is TGTGCCAGCAGCCAAGTCGATTACCGTCCGGGGGGGAATTCACCCCTCCACTTT.

This clone was recorded once. The V and J genes are TRBV18 and TRBJ2-2, with unresolved D. Looked up from germline, CDR1 is KGHSH and CDR2 is LQKENI. Trimming left V 5 bases short and J 0 bases short, with 4 bases between. This CDR3 has 13 amino acids. This CDR3 reads CASSRANTGELFF. The DNA for the CDR3 is TGTGCCAGCTCAAGAGCGAACACCGGGGAGCTGTTTTTT.

The gene calls are TRBV5-1 and TRBJ2-3, with 8 positions matching TRBD2. V lost 4 bases to trimming and J lost 5 bases; unmatched junction nucleotides: 9. Germline V gene sequence: CDR1 SGHRS, CDR2 YFSETQ. This CDR3 is 15 amino acids long. This chain's CDR3 is CASSLLAGGRDTQYF. CDR3 nucleotides: TGCGCCAGCAGCCTTCTGGCGGGGGGTCGAGATACGCAGTATTTT. Full variable domain (outside the CDR3, taken from reference TRBV5-1 and TRBJ2-3): KAGVTQTPRYLIKTRGQQVTLSCSPISGHRSVSWYQQTPGQGLQFLFEYFSETQRNKGNFPGRFSGRQFSNSRSEMNVSTLELGDSALYLCASSLLAGGRDTQYFGPGTRLTVL.

This rearrangement joins TRBV7-3 to TRBJ2-2; 9 nucleotides agree with TRBD1. Unmatched junction bases numbered 6, after V lost 5 bases and J lost 5 bases. Germline V gives CDR1 SGHTA, CDR2 FQGTGA. CDR3 size: 15 residues. CDR3 nucleotide sequence: TGTGCCAGCAGCGCACAGGGGGCAAATACCGGGGAGCTGTTTTTT. As protein: CASSAQGANTGELFF.

V gene TRBV19 combines with J gene TRBJ2-7; tentatively, D is TRBD1 (6 bases). Trimming took off 3 bases at V and 5 bases at J, with 17 bases between the two ends. The germline V gene encodes CDR1 LNHDA and CDR2 SQIVND (reference sequence). This CDR3 has 15 residues. In DNA, the CDR3 is TGTGCCAGTAGTATGTTACAGGGCGGGCTTAACGAGCAGTACTTC. Translating it yields CASSMLQGGLNEQYF.

This clone has more than one count but fewer than ten. The chain has TRBV5-1 and TRBJ1-5; perhaps TRBD1 as D (5 bases). The CDR3 consists of 14 residues. CDR1 is SGHRS and CDR2 is YFSETQ in the germline V gene. The germline V and J ends were trimmed by 4 bases and 6 bases, with 14 bases remaining between them. CDR3 in amino acids: CASSGGTAGQPQHF. For the CDR3, the DNA is TGCGCCAGCAGCGGGGGGACGGCGGGTCAGCCCCAGCATTTT.

The chain employs TRBV6-1 and TRBJ2-3; the match to TRBD1 covers 8 bases. Germline assignment: CDR1 MNHNS and CDR2 SASEGT. The CDR3 sequence is 15 residues long. Trimming at V came to 2 bases and at J to 4 bases, leaving 5 bases not matched to a gene. CDR3 loop: CASSELDRGSDTQYF. For the CDR3, the DNA is TGTGCCAGCAGTGAATTAGACAGGGGTTCAGATACGCAGTATTTT.

V is TRBV30 and J is TRBJ1-6, with a weak D call TRBD1 (6 bases). Looked up from germline, CDR1 is GTSNPN and CDR2 is SVGIG (reference sequence). Trimming took off 2 bases at V and 9 bases at J, with 14 bases between the two ends. The CDR3 is 14 residues long. The CDR3 is CAWSLRGAFSPLHF. The CDR3 bases are TGTGCCTGGAGTCTACGGGGGGCCTTTTCACCCCTCCACTTT.

This clone turned up a few times. The identical CDR3 is also encoded by other nucleotide sequences in the sample. The rearrangement joins TRBV7-3 to TRBJ2-3; no firm D call. CDR1 and CDR2 (germline): SGHTA, FQGTGA. This CDR3 comprises 13 residues. The germline V and J ends were trimmed by 0 bases and 2 bases, with 3 bases remaining between them. CDR3 DNA sequence: TGTGCCAGCAGCTTAACATACACAGATACGCAGTATTTT. Its translation is CASSLTYTDTQYF.

The chain combines TRBV10-3 with TRBJ2-2, with 10 bases lining up with TRBD1. The CDR3 is 17 amino acids. V trimming: 10 bases; J trimming: 6 bases; junction bases outside the gene matches: 17. Per the germline V gene, CDR1 is ENHRY and CDR2 is SYGVKD. CDR3 amino acids: CATKGRPGQGFPGELFF. CDR3 DNA sequence: TGTGCCACCAAGGGGCGTCCGGGACAGGGGTTTCCCGGGGAGCTGTTTTTT.

This rearrangement joins TRBV7-2 to TRBJ1-2, with 9 bases aligning to TRBD1. Trimming at V came to 3 bases and at J to 6 bases, leaving 2 bases not matched to a gene. Germline V gene data show CDR1 as SGHTA and CDR2 as FQGNSA. The CDR3 sequence is 13 residues long. Written as DNA, the CDR3 is TGTGCCAGCAGCTTTACAGGGGGCGATGGCTACACCTTC. Translation: CASSFTGGDGYTF.

The V and J genes are TRBV20-1 and TRBJ1-1; 7 nucleotides agree with TRBD1. This CDR3 spans 11 amino acids. Germline V CDR1 and CDR2: DFQATT, SNEGSKA (reference sequence). The CDR3 sequence: CSLMGAGGAFF. In nucleotides, the CDR3 is TGCAGCTTGATGGGGGCAGGGGGAGCTTTCTTT.

The V and J genes are TRBV18 and TRBJ2-7; D perhaps matches TRBD1 (6 bases). Trimming pared 5 bases from V and 5 bases from J, leaving 19 bases between. The CDR3 is made up of 15 amino acids. Germline-derived CDR1 and CDR2 are KGHSH and LQKENI. In DNA, the CDR3 is TGTGCCAGCTCATCGAATCGACAGGCAAGCAACGAGCAGTACTTC. Translating gives CASSSNRQASNEQYF.

The rearrangement uses TRBV29-1 and TRBJ1-5, with D possibly matching TRBD1 (6 bases). The CDR3 contains 13 residues. Trimming took off 6 bases at V and 4 bases at J, with 13 bases between the two ends. Germline CDR1 reads SQVTM; CDR2 reads ANQGSEA. As DNA, the CDR3 is TGCAGCGTAGGGGCAGGGGAAAATCAGCCCCAGCATTTT. This sequence encodes CSVGAGENQPQHF.